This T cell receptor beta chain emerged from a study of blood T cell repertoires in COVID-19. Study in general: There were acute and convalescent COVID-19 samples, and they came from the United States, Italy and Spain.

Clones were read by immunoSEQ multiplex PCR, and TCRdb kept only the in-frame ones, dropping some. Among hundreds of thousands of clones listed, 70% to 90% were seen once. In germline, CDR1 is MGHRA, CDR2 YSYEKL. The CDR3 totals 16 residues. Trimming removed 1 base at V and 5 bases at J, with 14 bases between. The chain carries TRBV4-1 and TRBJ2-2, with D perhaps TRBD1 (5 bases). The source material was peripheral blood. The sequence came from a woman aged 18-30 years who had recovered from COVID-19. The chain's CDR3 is CASSQVIRVQTGELFF. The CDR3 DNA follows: TGCGCCAGCAGCCAAGTGATCAGGGTCCAAACCGGGGAGCTGTTTTTT.